The 8 T cell receptor beta chains given below trace back to one sample, sequenced in a study of glioma-infiltrating T cells. TCR alpha and beta CDR3 regions were amplified from RNA using iRepertoire nested multiplex PCR. TCRdb reprocessed the multiplex PCR reads with MiXCR, giving one entry per CDR3 protein. The sample lists 170,000 or so distinct CDR3 sequences, 43% occurring once. Sequencing input: glioma tissue, nonneoplastic brain tissue, or PBMCs (not recorded which). These receptors all stem from a human donor with low-grade glioma or glioblastoma, undergoing nonglioma brain surgery, or in good health (not recorded which).

The V call is TRBV15, the J call TRBJ1-2; no firm D call. This CDR3 region has 15 residues. The germline V gene has CDR1 LNHNV and CDR2 YYDKDF (reference sequence). The CDR3 DNA is TGTGAAACCAGCAGCACGGATAGCCTTAACTATGGCTACACCTTC. As protein: CETSSTDSLNYGYTF. The variable domain in full, with the rest retrieved from reference TRBV15 and TRBJ1-2, is DAMVIQNPRYQVTQFGKPVTLSCSQTLNHNVMYWYQQKSSQAPKLLFHYYDKDFNNEADTPDNFQSRRPNTSFCFLDIRSPGLGDTAMYLCETSSTDSLNYGYTFGSGTRLTVV.

This chain connects TRBV4-1 to TRBJ2-5, with D unclear. CDR3 length: 14 residues. Germline V lookup: CDR1 MGHRA, CDR2 YSYEKL. Trimming cost V 4 bases and J 5 bases, with 14 bases left between them. Here the CDR3 reads CASSRVGAQETQYF. In DNA, the CDR3 is TGCGCCAGCAGCCGTGTCGGCGCTCAGGAGACCCAGTACTTC.

J is TRBJ1-2 and V is TRBV29-1, with a possible D match to TRBD1 (5 bases). Trimming removed 6 bases from V and 4 bases from J, with 15 bases in between. Looked up from germline, CDR1 is SQVTM and CDR2 is ANQGSEA. The CDR3 totals 13 residues. CDR3 sequence reads: CSVGPEASYGYTF. For the CDR3, the DNA is TGCAGCGTGGGACCTGAGGCATCCTATGGCTACACCTTC.

Of note for this clonotype: Just one base apart from a much larger clone, this may be a read error. This sequence joins TRBV3-1 and TRBJ1-2; D ambiguous. From germline, CDR1 is LGHDT and CDR2 YNNKEL (reference sequence). The CDR3 sequence is 11 residues long. This CDR3 reads CASRQQYGYTF. The CDR3 DNA sequence: TGTGCCAGCCGCCAACAGTATGGCTACACCTTC. The whole variable domain, filled in from reference TRBV3-1 and TRBJ1-2, reads DTAVSQTPKYLVTQMGNDKSIKCEQNLGHDTMYWYKQDSKKFLKIMFSYNNKELIINETVPNRFSPKSPDKAHLNLHINSLELGDSAVYFCASRQQYGYTFGSGTRLTVV.

The chain links TRBV9 to TRBJ1-6, with a possible D match to TRBD1 (5 bases). The CDR3 has 14 residues. Trimming cost V 2 bases and J 6 bases, with 9 bases left between them. Germline V gives CDR1 SGDLS, CDR2 YYNGEE. CDR3 DNA sequence: TGTGCCAGCAGCGTTGCGGGGGGTAATTCACCCCTCCACTTT. Its translation is CASSVAGGNSPLHF.

This clonotype was seen only a few times. This rearrangement joins TRBV5-4 to TRBJ1-2; D perhaps matches TRBD1 (6 bases). Germline assignment: CDR1 SGHNT and CDR2 YYREEE (reference sequence). CDR3 length equals 14 residues. The V gene lost 5 bases and the J gene lost 8 bases, with 19 bases spanning the gap. DNA of the CDR3: TGTGCCAGCAGGGGGGGGCTGAGAGGGGACGGCTACACCTTC. It encodes CASRGGLRGDGYTF.

This chain links TRBV7-3 with TRBJ2-5, with unresolved D. CDR1 is SGHTA and CDR2 is FQGTGA in the germline V gene. This CDR3 region has 12 residues. V was trimmed by 8 bases and J by 5 bases, leaving 12 bases between them. The CDR3 DNA follows: TGTGCCAGCCCCTCCCCAACCGAGACCCAGTACTTC. This encodes CASPSPTETQYF. The entire variable domain, with the rest obtained from reference TRBV7-3 and TRBJ2-5, is as follows: GAGVSQTPSNKVTEKGKYVELRCDPISGHTALYWYRQSLGQGPEFLIYFQGTGAADDSGLPNDRFFAVRPEGSVSTLKIQRTERGDSAVYLCASPSPTETQYFGPGTRLLVL.

With respect to this clonotype: One junction end does not reproduce the germline sequence, and a read error may be involved. This chain links TRBV28 with TRBJ2-5, with a possible D match to TRBD2 (5 bases). The germline gives CDR1 MDHEN, CDR2 SYDVKM. CDR3 length equals 16 residues. In DNA, the CDR3 is TGTGCCAGCAGTACTCCGGCCACAGCGGCGCAAGACACCCAGTACTTC. This gives the protein CASSTPATAAQDTQYF.